Below, 2 T cell receptor beta chains from the same sample are listed, as sequenced in a study of cytomegalovirus exposure and HLA in healthy donors. Clones were read by immunoSEQ multiplex PCR, and TCRdb kept only the in-frame ones, dropping some. The table includes about 140,000 clones, 85% to 90% detected once. The specimen sequenced was PBMCs. The receptors derive from a man aged 18 to 30 in good health and CMV-seronegative.

This clone has only a few counts. The gene calls are TRBV9 and TRBJ2-3; D may be TRBD2 (5 bases). V was clipped by 4 bases and J by 6 bases, with 18 bases between them. Germline CDR1 reads SGDLS; CDR2 reads YYNGEE. The CDR3 runs to 15 residues. The CDR3 loop reads CASSFRGQDRDTQYF. The CDR3 region has the DNA TGTGCCAGCAGCTTCAGAGGGCAGGATAGGGATACGCAGTATTTT.

The chain has TRBV15 and TRBJ2-2; a possible D gene is TRBD2 (5 bases). V lost 1 base and J 5 bases, leaving 5 bases between the germline ends. CDR3 size: 13 residues. Germline lookup yields CDR1 LNHNV and CDR2 YYDKDF (reference sequence). The chain's CDR3 is CATSRAGTGELFF. CDR3 DNA: TGTGCCACCAGCAGAGCGGGGACCGGGGAGCTGTTTTTT.